The 23 T cell receptor beta chains given below trace back to one sample, sequenced in a study of neurological immune-mediated disorders. From the 5' RACE reads, TCRdb called clonotypes with MiXCR, one entry per CDR3 protein. The sample holds some 28,000 distinct CDR3 sequences, approximately 12% seen once. Sequenced material: PBMCs. The receptors come from a man aged 55 to 70 in good health.

Comments on this clonotype: A junction end diverges from the germline sequence, so it may reflect a read error. V and J are TRBV7-2 and TRBJ2-1; D is undetermined. The CDR3 is made up of 15 amino acids. CDR1 is SGHTA and CDR2 is FQGNSA in the germline V gene. The CDR3 loop is CASSNPMSTYNEQLF. The CDR3 nucleotides are TGTGCCAGCAGCAACCCGATGTCGACCTACAATGAGCAGTTATTC.

This clonotype showed up many times. CDR3 sequence (DNA): TGTGCCAGCAGTCACACCATGGCCTACGAGCAGTACTTC. This codes for CASSHTMAYEQYF. This chain connects TRBV27 to TRBJ2-7, with unresolved D. CDR3 length: 13 amino acids. The V and J ends lost 5 bases and 2 bases respectively, with 10 bases between them. Looked up from germline, CDR1 is MNHEY and CDR2 is SMNVEV (reference sequence).

This clonotype was found many times. The chain links TRBV5-1 to TRBJ2-1, with 11 bases aligning to TRBD2. Per the germline V gene, CDR1 is SGHRS and CDR2 is YFSETQ. The CDR3 totals 15 residues. Unmatched junction bases numbered 4, after V lost 3 bases and J lost 5 bases. CDR3 in amino acids: CASSSKTSGNNEQFF. For the CDR3, the DNA is TGCGCCAGCAGCTCTAAGACTAGCGGGAACAATGAGCAGTTCTTC.

This clonotype was seen at least ten times. At one end the junction does not follow the germline gene, possibly because of a read error. The chain joins TRBV5-6 to TRBJ2-4; tentative D call: TRBD2 (6 bases). The germline CDR1 and CDR2 sequences are SGHDT and YYEEEE. The CDR3 extends over 12 amino acids. The CDR3, as DNA: TGTGCCAGCAGCTTGGGAGCGGGCCCCGGGGACTTC. Translating it yields CASSLGAGPGDF.

This clonotype was seen at least ten times. V gene TRBV29-1 combines with J gene TRBJ2-7; D assignment may be TRBD1 or TRBD2 (5 bases each). Per the germline V gene, CDR1 is SQVTM and CDR2 is ANQGSEA. CDR3 length: 13 amino acids. Trimming cost V 3 bases and J 7 bases, with 16 bases left between them. Here the CDR3 reads CSVESASWGEQYF. CDR3 coding DNA: TGCAGCGTTGAGTCGGCTAGTTGGGGGGAGCAGTACTTC.

This clonotype was observed many times. This rearrangement joins TRBV24-1 to TRBJ1-1; D ambiguous. From germline, CDR1 is KGHDR and CDR2 SFDVKD. Trimming removed 7 bases from V and 4 bases from J, with 6 bases in between. The CDR3 extends over 11 amino acids. The chain's CDR3 is CATRGSTEAFF. CDR3 bases: TGTGCCACCAGGGGTAGCACTGAAGCTTTCTTT.

This clonotype was seen at least ten times. V and J are TRBV5-1 and TRBJ2-1, with D possibly being TRBD2 (5 bases). Germline V gene sequence: CDR1 SGHRS, CDR2 YFSETQ. The CDR3 length is 14 residues. Trimming removed 2 bases at V and 5 bases at J, with 11 bases between. The CDR3 DNA reads as TGCGCCAGCAGCTTCTTGGGAGACCACAATGAGCAGTTCTTC. This encodes CASSFLGDHNEQFF.

The table lists this clonotype with many counts. The genes are TRBV6-6 and TRBJ2-5; 7 bases are a match to TRBD1. Per the germline V gene, CDR1 is MNHNY and CDR2 is SVGAGI (reference sequence). The CDR3 spans 14 residues. J lost 3 bases, V lost 2 bases, and 3 bases had no gene match. CDR3 coding DNA: TGTGCCAGCAGTTACACCACAGGGGAAGAGACCCAGTACTTC. It translates to CASSYTTGEETQYF.

This clonotype has a count of ten or more. The chain recombines TRBV20-1 with TRBJ1-1, with 8 bases lining up with TRBD1. The CDR3 loop spans 16 amino acids. J lost 0 bases, V lost 6 bases, and 12 bases had no gene match. The germline gives CDR1 DFQATT, CDR2 SNEGSKA (reference sequence). This CDR3 reads CSAKSDRGWVNTEAFF. The CDR3, as DNA: TGCAGTGCCAAAAGCGACAGGGGTTGGGTGAACACTGAAGCTTTCTTT.

This clonotype showed up many times. The chain links TRBV20-1 to TRBJ1-4; D gene ambiguous. The CDR3 runs to 13 residues. V was clipped by 3 bases and J by 2 bases, with 7 bases between them. Per germline, CDR1 DFQATT and CDR2 SNEGSKA (reference sequence). In DNA, the CDR3 is TGCAGTGCTAGTGGCGGTACTAATGAAAAACTGTTTTTT. Its translation: CSASGGTNEKLFF.

This chain connects TRBV25-1 to TRBJ1-5, with TRBD1 as a possible D gene (5 bases). The CDR3 covers 15 residues. Germline CDR1 is MGHDK and CDR2 is SYGVNS. Trimming left V 3 bases short and J 3 bases short, with 12 bases between. The CDR3 protein is CASSDLGVFNQPQHF. CDR3 DNA sequence: TGTGCCAGCAGTGATCTGGGGGTCTTCAATCAGCCCCAGCATTTT.

On this clonotype itself: A read error may account for a junction end that differs from germline. This rearrangement joins TRBV15 to TRBJ1-5; D is possibly TRBD1 (5 bases). The CDR3 is 15 amino acids. Per the germline V gene, CDR1 is LNHNV and CDR2 is YYDKDF (reference sequence). The CDR3 region has the DNA TGTGCCACCAACAGAGATCGGGCAGGGCATCAGCCCAGGCATTTT. Translating gives CATNRDRAGHQPRHF.

This clonotype came up many times. The chain recombines TRBV20-1 with TRBJ1-5; D unresolved. The CDR3 is 13 amino acids. With 6 bases removed from V and 4 bases from J, the gap between germline ends came to 13 bases. The germline V gene has CDR1 DFQATT and CDR2 SNEGSKA (reference sequence). CDR3 bases: TGCAGTGCACCGGCGACATTTAATCAGCCCCAGCATTTT. Translation: CSAPATFNQPQHF.

This clonotype was counted at least ten times. This sequence joins TRBV7-8 and TRBJ1-4, with TRBD1 as a possible D gene (6 bases). The CDR3 consists of 14 residues. V gave up 5 bases and J gave up 8 bases, with 15 bases separating them. Germline V gene lookup returns CDR1 SGHVS and CDR2 FQNEAQ. The CDR3 DNA reads TGTGCCAGCAGCATAGTCTCAGGGGTCGAAAAACTGTTTTTT. Its translation is CASSIVSGVEKLFF.

This clonotype has a count of ten or more. The CDR3 sequence: CASSPGAGGLDTQYF. CDR3 sequence (DNA): TGTGCCAGCAGCCCAGGAGCGGGGGGGCTGGATACGCAGTATTTT. The V gene is TRBV7-3, the J gene TRBJ2-3; 10 positions match TRBD2. The CDR3 contains 15 residues. CDR1 SGHTA and CDR2 FQGTGA come from the germline V gene. J gave up 6 bases and V 5 bases, and 8 bases lay outside the gene matches.

This clonotype is medium-sized by share. The chain carries TRBV4-1 and TRBJ1-2, with 8 positions matching TRBD1. Germline V CDR1 and CDR2: MGHRA, YSYEKL. This CDR3 region has 15 residues. Trimming cost V 0 bases and J 3 bases; bases outside gene matches: 3. CDR3 nucleotide sequence: TGCGCCAGCAGCCAAGAACCGACAGGGGACTATGGCTACACCTTC. Translation: CASSQEPTGDYGYTF.

This clonotype was recorded many times. The rearrangement uses TRBV10-3 and TRBJ1-3, with D hard to call. V lost 0 bases and J lost 2, with 14 bases in between. CDR1 is ENHRY and CDR2 is SYGVKD in the germline V gene. This CDR3 contains 17 residues. CDR3 protein: CAISESLTGYAGNTIYF. For the CDR3, the DNA is TGTGCCATCAGTGAGTCCCTGACGGGTTACGCTGGAAACACCATATATTTT.

This clonotype was observed at least ten times. The chain employs TRBV15 and TRBJ2-1; 9 bases align to TRBD1. This CDR3 comprises 16 residues. The V and J ends lost 0 bases and 2 bases, in that order; junction bases with no gene match: 2. Germline-derived CDR1 and CDR2 are LNHNV and YYDKDF (reference sequence). For the CDR3, the DNA is TGTGCCACCAGCAGAGAGGGACAGGGTGCCTACAATGAGCAGTTCTTC. Its protein is CATSREGQGAYNEQFF.

About this clonotype itself: At one of its ends the junction is not consistent with the germline gene, which may arise from a read error. This chain connects TRBV4-1 to TRBJ2-6; D uncertain. Germline V gene lookup returns CDR1 MGHRA and CDR2 YSYEKL. The length of the CDR3 is 16 residues. CDR3 DNA sequence: TGCGCTAGCAGCCAAGAAAAGGTGTGGTGGGCCAACGTCCTGACTTTC. The encoded protein is CASSQEKVWWANVLTF.

This clonotype was recorded many times. V and J are TRBV7-2 and TRBJ2-1; D possibly corresponds to TRBD1 (6 bases). CDR1 and CDR2 from the germline V gene are SGHTA and FQGNSA. V lost 1 base to trimming and J lost 4 bases, with 11 bases between them. This CDR3 contains 15 residues. The CDR3 loop reads CASSLVGTQYNEQFF. CDR3 bases: TGTGCCAGCAGCTTAGTTGGGACACAGTACAATGAGCAGTTCTTC.

This clonotype was found many times. The chain joins TRBV10-3 to TRBJ1-1; a weak D match, TRBD1 (5 bases). The germline CDR1 and CDR2 sequences are ENHRY and SYGVKD. CDR3 length equals 13 residues. V lost 10 bases and J lost 0, with 12 bases in between. For the CDR3, the DNA is TGTGCCAGCCAAAAGGGGATGAACACTGAAGCTTTCTTT. It codes for CASQKGMNTEAFF.

This clonotype was seen repeatedly, ten times or more. The chain has TRBV5-1 and TRBJ2-6; D call uncertain. This CDR3 comprises 17 residues. Germline CDR1 reads SGHRS; CDR2 reads YFSETQ. V shed 4 bases and J shed 2 bases, with 16 bases lying between them. The CDR3 sequence is CASSPKVMGAGANVLTF. The CDR3 nucleotides are TGCGCCAGCAGCCCCAAGGTGATGGGTGCTGGGGCCAACGTCCTGACTTTC.

This clonotype was recorded at least ten times. This chain joins TRBV7-3 and TRBJ1-1; D is perhaps TRBD1 (6 bases). V was cut by 6 bases and J by 4 bases, with 24 bases left in between. This CDR3 has 17 amino acids. The V gene's germline CDR1 is SGHTA and CDR2 FQGTGA. The chain's CDR3 is CASSLGGARGIGTEAFF. DNA for the CDR3: TGTGCCAGCAGTCTCGGGGGGGCGCGGGGTATCGGCACTGAAGCTTTCTTT. The full variable domain, completed using reference TRBV7-3 and TRBJ1-1, is GAGVSQTPSNKVTEKGKYVELRCDPISGHTALYWYRQSLGQGPEFLIYFQGTGAADDSGLPNDRFFAVRPEGSVSTLKIQRTERGDSAVYLCASSLGGARGIGTEAFFGQGTRLTVV.